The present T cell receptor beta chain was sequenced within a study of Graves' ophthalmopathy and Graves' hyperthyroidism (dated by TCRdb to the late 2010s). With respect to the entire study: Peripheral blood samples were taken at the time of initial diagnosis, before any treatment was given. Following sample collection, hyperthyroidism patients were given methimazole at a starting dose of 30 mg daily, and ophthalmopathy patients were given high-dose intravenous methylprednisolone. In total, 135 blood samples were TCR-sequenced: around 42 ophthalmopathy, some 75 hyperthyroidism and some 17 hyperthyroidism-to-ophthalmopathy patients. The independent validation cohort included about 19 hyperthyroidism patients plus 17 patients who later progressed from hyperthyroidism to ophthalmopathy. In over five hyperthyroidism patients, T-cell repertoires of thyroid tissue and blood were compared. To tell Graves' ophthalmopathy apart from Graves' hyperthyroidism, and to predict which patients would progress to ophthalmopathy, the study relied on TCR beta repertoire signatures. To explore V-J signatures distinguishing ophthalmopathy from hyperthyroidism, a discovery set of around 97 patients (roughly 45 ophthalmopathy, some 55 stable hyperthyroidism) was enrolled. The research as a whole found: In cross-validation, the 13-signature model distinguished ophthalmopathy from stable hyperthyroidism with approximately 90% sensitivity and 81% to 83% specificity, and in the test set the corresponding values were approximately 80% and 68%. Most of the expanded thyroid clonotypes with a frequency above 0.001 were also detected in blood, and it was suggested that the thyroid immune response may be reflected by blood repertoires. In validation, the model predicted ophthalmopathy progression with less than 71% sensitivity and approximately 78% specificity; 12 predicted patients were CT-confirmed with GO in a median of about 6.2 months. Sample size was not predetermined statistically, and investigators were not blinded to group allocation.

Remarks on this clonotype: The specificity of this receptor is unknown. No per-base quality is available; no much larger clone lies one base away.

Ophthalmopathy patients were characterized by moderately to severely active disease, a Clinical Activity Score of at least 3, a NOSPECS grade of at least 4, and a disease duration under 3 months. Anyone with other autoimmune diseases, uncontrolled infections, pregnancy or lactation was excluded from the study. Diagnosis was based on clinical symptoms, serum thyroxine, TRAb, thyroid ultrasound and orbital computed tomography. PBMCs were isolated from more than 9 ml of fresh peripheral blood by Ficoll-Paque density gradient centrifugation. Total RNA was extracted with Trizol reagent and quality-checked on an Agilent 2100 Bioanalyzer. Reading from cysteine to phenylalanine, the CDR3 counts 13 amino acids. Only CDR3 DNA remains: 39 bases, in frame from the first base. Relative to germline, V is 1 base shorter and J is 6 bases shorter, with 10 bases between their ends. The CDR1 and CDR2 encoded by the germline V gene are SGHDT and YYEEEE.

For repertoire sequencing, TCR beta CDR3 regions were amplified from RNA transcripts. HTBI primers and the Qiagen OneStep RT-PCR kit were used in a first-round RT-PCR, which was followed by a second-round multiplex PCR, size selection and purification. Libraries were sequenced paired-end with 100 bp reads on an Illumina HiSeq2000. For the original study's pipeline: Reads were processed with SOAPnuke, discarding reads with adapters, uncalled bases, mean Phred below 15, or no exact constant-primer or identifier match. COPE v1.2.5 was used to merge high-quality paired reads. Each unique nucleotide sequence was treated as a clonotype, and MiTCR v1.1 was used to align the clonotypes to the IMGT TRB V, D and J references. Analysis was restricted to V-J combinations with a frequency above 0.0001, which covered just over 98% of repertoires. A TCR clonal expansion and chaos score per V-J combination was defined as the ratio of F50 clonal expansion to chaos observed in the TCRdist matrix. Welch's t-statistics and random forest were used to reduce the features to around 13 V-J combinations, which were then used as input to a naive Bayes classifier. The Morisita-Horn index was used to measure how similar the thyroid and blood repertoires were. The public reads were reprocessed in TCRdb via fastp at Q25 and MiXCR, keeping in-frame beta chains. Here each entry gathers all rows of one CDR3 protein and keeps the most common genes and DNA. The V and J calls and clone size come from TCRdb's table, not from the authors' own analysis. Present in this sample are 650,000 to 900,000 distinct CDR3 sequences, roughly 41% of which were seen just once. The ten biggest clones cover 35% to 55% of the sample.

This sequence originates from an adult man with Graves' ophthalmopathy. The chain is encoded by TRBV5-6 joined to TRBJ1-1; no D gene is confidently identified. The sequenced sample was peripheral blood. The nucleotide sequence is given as TGTGCCAGCAGCTTGTCCGTAGTAGCTGAAGCTTTCTTT. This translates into CASSLSVVAEAFF.